The T cell receptor beta chain described here comes from a study of T cell responses to AZD1222 COVID-19 vaccine (dated by TCRdb to the early 2020s). Describing the broader study: TCR sequencing was performed for some 250 trial participants, of whom around 200 were given two doses of AZD1222 and about 25 were given two doses of MenACWY control vaccine. Trial participants were enrolled into age subgroups of 18-55, 56-69 and 70-plus years, which contained about 150, 28 and 57 TCR-sequenced participants, respectively. Broad study findings and their caveats: Because no samples from the day 14 peak response were available, repertoires could be characterized only after the peak T cell response. Conclusions about previously exposed vaccinees were limited because only a handful of AZD1222 recipients were SARS-CoV-2 seropositive at baseline. Spike-specific TCR breadth and depth rose significantly after two AZD1222 doses compared with day 0 and with MenACWY recipients. Participants were mostly white British, with more females than males. The authors suggested clonal diversity may have been underestimated. Epitopes outside the regions mutated in the B.1.351 and B.1.1.7 variants were reportedly recognized by nearly half of the unique spike-specific TCRs. The whole spike protein was spanned by vaccine-associated CD4 TCRs, and dominant responses were seen in regions 160-218 and 743-854. The 56-69-year group was small, and its depth increase did not reach significance, likely because of low power.

The CDR3 regions of human TCRbeta chains were analyzed by immunosequencing. In the source study's methods: TCRs in the repertoires were compared against a reference library of SARS-CoV-2-specific TCRs that had been generated with the MIRA antigen-specificity platform. Breadth was defined as the fraction of unique TCRs that were SARS-CoV-2-associated, and depth was defined as the fraction of total T cells that were SARS-CoV-2-associated. Each spike-specific TCR was assigned to its reactive spike region and to a CD4 or CD8 class using the MIRA data. Log10-transformed breadth and depth values were compared by one-way ANOVA with Sidak's multiple comparisons tests. Imported from immuneACCESS, the table was reduced by TCRdb to in-frame sequences with V and J called. These copies leave out some clones; in studies compared against another copy, an unresolved V gene accounts for under half, and the cause of the remainder is not known. D and trimming come from the DNA, and the V and J calls and clone size come from that table. The table for this sample lists roughly 70,000 clones; about four fifths of them were counted only once. The ten top clones hold about 6.3% of the sample.

The time point label on this specimen signifies: about 28 days (+/-7) after the second vaccine dose. Because spike-specific TCR depth and breadth did not differ between the two schedules, AZD1222 recipients who got a second dose at roughly 4 weeks were pooled with those who got a second dose at roughly 12 weeks. The vaccinee samples were drawn from two UK trials, COV001 and COV002, one of which was a single-blind randomized controlled phase 2/3 trial testing AZD1222 (ChAdOx1 nCoV-19) in healthy adults. For TCRbeta chain sequencing, PBMC samples were collected from trial participants at day 0 and at day 28 after the second dose. Between the V and J ends, shortened by 0 bases and 5 bases respectively, the junction contains 14 bases. Including the terminal cysteine and phenylalanine, the CDR3 comprises 15 residues. Only the CDR3 DNA is retained, 45 bases long and in frame from the first base. Per the germline V gene (reference sequence), LNHNV is the CDR1 and YYDKDF is the CDR2.

About this clone: The target of this receptor is not known. Nothing much larger sits one base from this clone, and base qualities are not available.

The sequence is built from TRBV15 and TRBJ2-7, with an unclear D gene assignment. The specimen comprised peripheral blood, sampled 28 days after the second AZD1222 dose. This receptor was taken from an adult who received the AZD1222 COVID-19 vaccine. The sequenced DNA: TGTGCCACCAGCAGAGATCACGGCTCGGCGGACGAGCAGTACTTC. This is translated as CATSRDHGSADEQYF.